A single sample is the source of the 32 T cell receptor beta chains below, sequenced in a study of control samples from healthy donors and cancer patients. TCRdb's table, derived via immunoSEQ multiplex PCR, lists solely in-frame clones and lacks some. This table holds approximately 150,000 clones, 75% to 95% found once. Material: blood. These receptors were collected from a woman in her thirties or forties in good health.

CDR3 residues: CASSLRAGNTEAFF. The CDR3 DNA is TGTGCCAGCAGCTTAAGAGCAGGGAACACTGAAGCTTTCTTT. The chain has TRBV5-4 and TRBJ1-1; unclear D gene. This CDR3 region has 14 residues. The germline gives CDR1 SGHNT, CDR2 YYREEE (reference sequence). With 2 bases removed from V and 1 base from J, the gap between germline ends came to 9 bases.

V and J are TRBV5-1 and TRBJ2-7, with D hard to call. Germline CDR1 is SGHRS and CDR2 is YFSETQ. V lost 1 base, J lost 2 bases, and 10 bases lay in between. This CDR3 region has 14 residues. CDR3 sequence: CASSLYDMTYEQYF. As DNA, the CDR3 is TGCGCCAGCAGCTTGTACGACATGACCTACGAGCAGTACTTC.

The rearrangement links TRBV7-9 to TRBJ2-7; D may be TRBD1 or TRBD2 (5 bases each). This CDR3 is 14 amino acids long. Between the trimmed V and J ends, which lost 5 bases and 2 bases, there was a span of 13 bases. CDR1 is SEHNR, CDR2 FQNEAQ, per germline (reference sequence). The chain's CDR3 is CASSHPTGPYEQYF. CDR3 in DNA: TGTGCCAGCAGCCATCCGACGGGACCCTACGAGCAGTACTTC.

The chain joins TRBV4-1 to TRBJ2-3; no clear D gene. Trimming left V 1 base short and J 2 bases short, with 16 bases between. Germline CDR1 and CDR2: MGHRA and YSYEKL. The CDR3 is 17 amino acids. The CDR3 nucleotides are TGCGCCAGCAGCCAAGGTCAAACGGGCAGCCCCACAGATACGCAGTATTTT. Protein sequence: CASSQGQTGSPTDTQYF.

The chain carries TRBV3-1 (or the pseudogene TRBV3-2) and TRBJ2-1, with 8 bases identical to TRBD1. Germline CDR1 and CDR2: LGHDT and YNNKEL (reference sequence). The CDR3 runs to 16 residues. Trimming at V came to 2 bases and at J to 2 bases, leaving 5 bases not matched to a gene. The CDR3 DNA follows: TGTGCCAGCAGCCAACGACAGGGGTTGGCCTACAATGAGCAGTTCTTC. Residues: CASSQRQGLAYNEQFF.

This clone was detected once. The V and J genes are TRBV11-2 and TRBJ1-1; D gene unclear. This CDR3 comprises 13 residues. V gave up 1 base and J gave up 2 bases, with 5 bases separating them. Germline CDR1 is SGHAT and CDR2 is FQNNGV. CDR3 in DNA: TGTGCCAGCAGCTTAGCACCTAACACTGAAGCTTTCTTT. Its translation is CASSLAPNTEAFF.

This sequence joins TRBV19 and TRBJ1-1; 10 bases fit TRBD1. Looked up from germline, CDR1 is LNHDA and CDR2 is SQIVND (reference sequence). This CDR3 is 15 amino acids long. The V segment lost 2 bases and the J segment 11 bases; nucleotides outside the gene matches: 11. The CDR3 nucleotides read TGTGCCAGTAGTATAATGCCGGGACAGGGGCGCGGGGCTTTCTTT. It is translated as CASSIMPGQGRGAFF.

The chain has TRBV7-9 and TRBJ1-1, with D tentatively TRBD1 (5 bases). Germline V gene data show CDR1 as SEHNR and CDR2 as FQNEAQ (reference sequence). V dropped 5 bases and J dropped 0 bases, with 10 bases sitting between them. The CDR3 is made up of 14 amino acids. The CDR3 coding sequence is TGTGCCAGCAGCGCGGACATACTGAACACTGAAGCTTTCTTT. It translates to CASSADILNTEAFF.

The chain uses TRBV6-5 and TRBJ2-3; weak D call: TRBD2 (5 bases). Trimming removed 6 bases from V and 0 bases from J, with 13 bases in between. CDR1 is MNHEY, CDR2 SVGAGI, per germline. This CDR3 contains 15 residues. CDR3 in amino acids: CASSPGRSSTDTQYF. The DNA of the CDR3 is TGTGCCAGCAGCCCGGGGAGATCTAGCACAGATACGCAGTATTTT.

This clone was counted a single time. CDR3 in DNA: TGCAGTGCAGGGGGACTTTGGGGCTACACCTTC. Amino acids: CSAGGLWGYTF. This chain uses TRBV20-1 with TRBJ1-2, with D maybe TRBD1 (6 bases). With 6 bases removed from V and 8 bases from J, the gap between germline ends came to 13 bases. This CDR3 has 11 residues. In germline, CDR1 is DFQATT, CDR2 SNEGSKA (reference sequence).

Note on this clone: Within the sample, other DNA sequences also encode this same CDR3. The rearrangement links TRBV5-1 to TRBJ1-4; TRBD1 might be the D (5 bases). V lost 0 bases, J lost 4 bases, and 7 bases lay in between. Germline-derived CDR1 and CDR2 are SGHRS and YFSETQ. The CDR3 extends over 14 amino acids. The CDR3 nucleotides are TGCGCCAGCAGCTTGGGGCAGGGTAATGAAAAACTGTTTTTT. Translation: CASSLGQGNEKLFF.

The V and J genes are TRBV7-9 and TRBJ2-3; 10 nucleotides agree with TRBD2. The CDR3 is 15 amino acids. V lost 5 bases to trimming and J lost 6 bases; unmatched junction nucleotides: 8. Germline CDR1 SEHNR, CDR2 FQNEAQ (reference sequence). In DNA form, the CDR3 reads TGTGCCAGCAGCCCCGGGACTAGCGTCGGGGATACGCAGTATTTT. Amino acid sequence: CASSPGTSVGDTQYF.

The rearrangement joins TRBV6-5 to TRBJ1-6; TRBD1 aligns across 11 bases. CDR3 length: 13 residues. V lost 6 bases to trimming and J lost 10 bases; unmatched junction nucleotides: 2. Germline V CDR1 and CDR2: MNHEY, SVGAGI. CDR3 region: CASRGQGDSPLHF. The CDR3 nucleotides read TGTGCCAGCAGGGGACAGGGGGACTCACCCCTCCACTTT.

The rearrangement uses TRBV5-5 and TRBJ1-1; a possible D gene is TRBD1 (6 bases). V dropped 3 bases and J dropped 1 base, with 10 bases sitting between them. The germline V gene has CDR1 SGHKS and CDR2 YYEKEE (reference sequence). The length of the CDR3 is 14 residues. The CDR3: CASSSDSANTEAFF. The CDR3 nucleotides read TGTGCCAGCAGCTCGGACAGTGCGAACACTGAAGCTTTCTTT. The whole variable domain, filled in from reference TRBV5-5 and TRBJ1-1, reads DAGVTQSPTHLIKTRGQQVTLRCSPISGHKSVSWYQQVLGQGPQFIFQYYEKEERGRGNFPDRFSARQFPNYSSELNVNALLLGDSALYLCASSSDSANTEAFFGQGTRLTVV.

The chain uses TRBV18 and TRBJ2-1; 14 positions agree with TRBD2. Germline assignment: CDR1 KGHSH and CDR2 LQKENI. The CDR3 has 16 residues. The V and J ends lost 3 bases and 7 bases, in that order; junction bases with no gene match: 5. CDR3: CASSPTSGGATNEQFF. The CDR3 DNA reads TGTGCCAGCTCACCGACTAGCGGGGGGGCGACTAATGAGCAGTTCTTC.

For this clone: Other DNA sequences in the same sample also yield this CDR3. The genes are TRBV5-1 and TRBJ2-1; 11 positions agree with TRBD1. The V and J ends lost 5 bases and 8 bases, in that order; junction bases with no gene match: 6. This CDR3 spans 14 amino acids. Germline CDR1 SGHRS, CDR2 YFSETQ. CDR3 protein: CASSFGQGAHEQFF. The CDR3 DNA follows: TGCGCCAGCAGTTTTGGACAGGGGGCCCATGAGCAGTTCTTC.

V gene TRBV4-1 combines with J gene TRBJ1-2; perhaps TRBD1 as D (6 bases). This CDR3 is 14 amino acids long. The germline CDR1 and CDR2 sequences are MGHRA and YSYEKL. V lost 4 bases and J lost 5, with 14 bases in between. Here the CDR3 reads CASSLRQESYGYTF. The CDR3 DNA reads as TGCGCCAGCAGCCTGAGACAGGAGTCATATGGCTACACCTTC.

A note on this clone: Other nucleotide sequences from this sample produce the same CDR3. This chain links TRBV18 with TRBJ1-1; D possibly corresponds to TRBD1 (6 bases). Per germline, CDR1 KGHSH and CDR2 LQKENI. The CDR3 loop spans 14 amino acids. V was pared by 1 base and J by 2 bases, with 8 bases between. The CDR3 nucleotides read TGTGCCAGCTCACCACGGACAGACAACACTGAAGCTTTCTTT. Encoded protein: CASSPRTDNTEAFF.

The CDR3 sequence is CASSLGQGITNYGYTF. The CDR3 DNA follows: TGTGCCAGCAGTTTGGGACAGGGAATTACTAACTATGGCTACACCTTC. The chain links TRBV6-6 to TRBJ1-2; TRBD1 matches at 9 bases. The CDR3 length is 16 residues. V shed 4 bases and J 0 bases; nucleotides not matched to a gene: 6. From germline, CDR1 is MNHNY and CDR2 SVGAGI (reference sequence).

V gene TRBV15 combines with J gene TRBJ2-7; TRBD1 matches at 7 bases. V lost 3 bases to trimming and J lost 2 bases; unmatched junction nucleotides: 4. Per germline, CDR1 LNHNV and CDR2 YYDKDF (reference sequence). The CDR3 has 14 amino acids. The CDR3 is CATSSRDRPYEQYF. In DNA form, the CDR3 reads TGTGCCACCAGCAGTAGGGACAGACCCTACGAGCAGTACTTC.

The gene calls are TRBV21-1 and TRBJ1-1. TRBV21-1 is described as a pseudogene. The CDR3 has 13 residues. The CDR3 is CASTLIRGDEAFF. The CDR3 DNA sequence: TGTGCCAGCACCCTAATCCGAGGGGATGAAGCTTTCTTT.

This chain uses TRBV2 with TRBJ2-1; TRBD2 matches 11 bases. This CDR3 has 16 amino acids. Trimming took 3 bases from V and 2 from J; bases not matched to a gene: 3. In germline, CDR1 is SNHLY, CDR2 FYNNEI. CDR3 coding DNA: TGTGCCAGCAGTGACCCGACTAGCGGGGCCTACAATGAGCAGTTCTTC. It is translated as CASSDPTSGAYNEQFF.

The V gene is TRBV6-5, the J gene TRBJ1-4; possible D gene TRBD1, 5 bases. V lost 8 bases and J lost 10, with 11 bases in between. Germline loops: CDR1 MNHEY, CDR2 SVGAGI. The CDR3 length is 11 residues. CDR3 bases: TGTGCCAGCTCCACCGGGGGAAAACTGTTTTTT. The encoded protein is CASSTGGKLFF.

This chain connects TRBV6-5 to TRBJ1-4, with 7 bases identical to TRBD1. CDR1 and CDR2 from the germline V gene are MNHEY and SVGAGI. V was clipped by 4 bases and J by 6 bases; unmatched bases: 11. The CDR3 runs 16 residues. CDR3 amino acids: CASSSRTGPIHEKLFF. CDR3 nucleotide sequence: TGTGCCAGCAGTTCAAGGACAGGACCAATACATGAAAAACTGTTTTTT.

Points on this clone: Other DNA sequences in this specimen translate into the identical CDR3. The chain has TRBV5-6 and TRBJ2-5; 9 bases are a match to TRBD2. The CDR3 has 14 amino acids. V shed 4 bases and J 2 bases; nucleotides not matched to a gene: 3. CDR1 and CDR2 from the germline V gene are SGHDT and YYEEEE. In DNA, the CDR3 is TGTGCCAGCAGCGTAAGCGGGGGGCAAGAGACCCAGTACTTC. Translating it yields CASSVSGGQETQYF.

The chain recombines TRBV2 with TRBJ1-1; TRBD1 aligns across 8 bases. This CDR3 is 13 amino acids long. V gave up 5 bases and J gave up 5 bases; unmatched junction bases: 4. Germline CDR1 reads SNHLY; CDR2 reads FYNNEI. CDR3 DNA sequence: TGTGCCAGCAGTTTTACAGGGGGAACTGAAGCTTTCTTT. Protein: CASSFTGGTEAFF.

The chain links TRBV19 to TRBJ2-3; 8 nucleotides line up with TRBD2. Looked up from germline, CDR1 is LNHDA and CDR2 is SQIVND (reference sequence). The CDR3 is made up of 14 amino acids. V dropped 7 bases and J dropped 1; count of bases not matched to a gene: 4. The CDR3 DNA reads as TGTGCCAGTACGGGGGGGCTGGGCACAGATACGCAGTATTTT. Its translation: CASTGGLGTDTQYF.

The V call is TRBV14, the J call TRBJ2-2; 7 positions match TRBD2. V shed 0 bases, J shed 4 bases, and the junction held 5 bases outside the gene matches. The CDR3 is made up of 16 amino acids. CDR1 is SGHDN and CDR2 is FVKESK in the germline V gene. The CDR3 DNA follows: TGTGCCAGCAGCCAAGATGCGGGGGTGGGCACCGGGGAGCTGTTTTTT. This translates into CASSQDAGVGTGELFF. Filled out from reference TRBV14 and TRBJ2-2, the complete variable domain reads EAGVTQFPSHSVIEKGQTVTLRCDPISGHDNLYWYRRVMGKEIKFLLHFVKESKQDESGMPNNRFLAERTGGTYSTLKVQPAELEDSGVYFCASSQDAGVGTGELFFGEGSRLTVL.

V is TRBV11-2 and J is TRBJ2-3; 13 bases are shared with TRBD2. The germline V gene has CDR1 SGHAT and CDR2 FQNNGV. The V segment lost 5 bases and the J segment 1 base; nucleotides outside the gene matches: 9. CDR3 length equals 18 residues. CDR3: CASSPKTTSGGRTDTQYF. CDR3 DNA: TGTGCCAGCAGCCCGAAGACGACTAGCGGGGGGCGCACAGATACGCAGTATTTT.

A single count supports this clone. CDR3 protein: CASSREGTAVIGGYTF. The CDR3 region has the DNA TGTGCCAGTAGTAGGGAGGGGACAGCGGTAATTGGCGGCTACACCTTC. V usage is TRBV19 and J usage is TRBJ1-2; 7 bases agree with TRBD1. This CDR3 comprises 16 residues. V lost 4 bases, J lost 8 bases, and 16 bases stayed unmatched. The germline V gene has CDR1 LNHDA and CDR2 SQIVND (reference sequence).

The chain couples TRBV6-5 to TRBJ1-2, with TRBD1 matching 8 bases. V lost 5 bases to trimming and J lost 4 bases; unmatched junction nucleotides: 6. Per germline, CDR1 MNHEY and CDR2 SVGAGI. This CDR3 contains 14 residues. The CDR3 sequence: CASSPPGTGYGYTF. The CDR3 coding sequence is TGTGCCAGCAGTCCCCCCGGGACAGGCTATGGCTACACCTTC.

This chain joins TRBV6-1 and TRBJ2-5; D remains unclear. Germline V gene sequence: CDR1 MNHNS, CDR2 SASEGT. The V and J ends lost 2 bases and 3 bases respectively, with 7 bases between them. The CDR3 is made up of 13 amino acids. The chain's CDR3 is CASSERWEETQYF. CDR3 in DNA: TGTGCCAGCAGTGAAAGGTGGGAAGAGACCCAGTACTTC.